This T cell receptor beta chain stems from a study of blood T cell repertoires in COVID-19. On the study more broadly: PBMCs, B-cell-depleted T cells, or T cells were the source of the cDNA or gDNA that made up the material.

This CDR3 is built from 13 residues. Germline V gene lookup returns CDR1 SQVTM and CDR2 ANQGSEA. Trimming took off 5 bases at V and 1 base at J, with 12 bases between the two ends. Assay used: immunoSEQ multiplex PCR; TCRdb lists only in-frame clones, some missing. The sample holds 470,000 or so clones, around 89% seen once. The V gene is TRBV29-1, the J gene TRBJ2-7, with D perhaps TRBD2 (7 bases). Sequenced: peripheral blood. The receptor comes from a woman aged 30 to 39 with acute or convalescent COVID-19. Here the CDR3 DNA reads TGCAGCGTTTATCGGGGGGCGTCCTACGAGCAGTACTTC. Protein sequence: CSVYRGASYEQYF.